This T cell receptor (beta chain) is from a study of Ad26.COV2.S vaccination and SARS-CoV-2 variants. V shed 6 bases and J 3 bases; nucleotides not matched to a gene: 4. CDR3 size: 15 residues. Per the germline V gene, CDR1 is LNHDA and CDR2 is SQIVND (reference sequence). Assay used: immunoSEQ multiplex PCR; TCRdb lists only in-frame clones, some missing. This sample has around 300,000 clones, with around 89% found just once. General observations from the study: With respect to non-spike TCR breadth, vaccine and placebo recipients were similar. Analyses of TCR breadth and depth may have underestimated total T cell responses. Spike-specific responses of CD8+ and CD4+ T cells were reported to display substantial breadth after vaccination.

On this clone itself: Its specificity is not known.

The sample's treatment: some 19 received Ad26.COV2.S at low or high dose, single or two shots; about 5 received placebo; per-sample allocation not given. Specimen acquisition occurred on day 63 following the initial vaccine or placebo injection. Donor was an adult aged 18-55 years in Boston. The receptor's source is a person aged 18-65 years who received the Ad26.COV2.S COVID-19 vaccine or a placebo. Material: peripheral blood, obtained in a trial of Ad26.COV2.S vaccine versus placebo. The V and J genes are TRBV19 and TRBJ1-5; 11 nucleotides agree with TRBD1. As DNA, the CDR3 is TGTGCCAGTAGCCAGGACAGGGGGCCCAATCAGCCCCAGCATTTT. Translating gives CASSQDRGPNQPQHF.